This T cell receptor beta chain stems from a study of regulatory T cells in long-lasting Graves disease. Regarding time point: newly diagnosed GD, antithyroid drugs for less than 3 months. Construction of the TCR library relied on RNA isolated from PBMCs. This clonotype occurred many times. Arm-PCR of CDR3 regions and iRepertoire HTBI primers were used to build TCR beta libraries. Per the authors' pipeline: The study identified more than 55 TRBV and 13 to 15 TRBJ segments across samples. Each CDR3 protein is one row after TCRdb ran MiXCR on the multiplex PCR reads. In this record, the V and J calls reflect TCRdb's handling and not the investigators' own analysis. The sample has roughly 360,000 distinct CDR3 sequences; about 11% are singletons. Germline V gene sequence: CDR1 LGHDT, CDR2 YNNKEL (reference sequence). J was trimmed by 7 bases and V by 3 bases; bases with no gene match: 2. The CDR3 covers 12 residues.

This sample was shared with a second study, whose subject was T cells in Graves' hyperthyroidism and ophthalmopathy. This second study notes: The majority of expanded thyroid clonotypes above 0.001 also appeared in blood.

This chain joins TRBV3-1 and TRBJ1-2, with 7 bases matching TRBD1. The receptor was isolated from a woman under 30 with Graves disease. The starting material was peripheral blood mononuclear cells (PBMCs), obtained at new diagnosis, from a patient treated with antithyroid drugs. Here the CDR3 reads CASSQRDSGYTF. The CDR3 region has the DNA TGTGCCAGCAGCCAGAGGGACAGTGGCTACACCTTC.